This T cell receptor beta chain was profiled in a study of shared clonotypes between healthy human individuals. For the study at large: Aged 18 to 49, the donors were two women and a few men.

The donors, healthy adults who were HIV-negative, had experienced no recent acute infections or vaccinations. There are a few counts of this clone. Its antigen is undetermined. In the study's own analysis: ImmunoSEQ supplied junction-only sequences lacking quality scores, so filtering was different. Clones were read by immunoSEQ multiplex PCR, and TCRdb kept only the in-frame ones, dropping some. From that table come the V and J calls and clone size; the DNA was used to work out D and trimming. The sample yields roughly 760,000 clones, around 74% seen once. General study results and limits: The sampled material consisted only of blood, and tissue repertoires are likely to differ.

The CDR3 has 14 residues. V lost 4 bases and J 6 bases, leaving 13 bases between the germline ends. In germline, CDR1 is SGHVS, CDR2 FQNEAQ. This clonotype was obtained from a woman in her twenties or thirties in good health. The genes are TRBV7-8 and TRBJ2-4; the D gene could be TRBD1 or TRBD2 (5 bases each). The sample taken for sequencing was memory CD4+ T cells sorted from blood. Sample subset: CD45RA-negative fraction. The CDR3 DNA reads TGTGCCAGCAGCTCGAGGGGACGGGGAAACATTCAGTACTTC. Its translation: CASSSRGRGNIQYF.